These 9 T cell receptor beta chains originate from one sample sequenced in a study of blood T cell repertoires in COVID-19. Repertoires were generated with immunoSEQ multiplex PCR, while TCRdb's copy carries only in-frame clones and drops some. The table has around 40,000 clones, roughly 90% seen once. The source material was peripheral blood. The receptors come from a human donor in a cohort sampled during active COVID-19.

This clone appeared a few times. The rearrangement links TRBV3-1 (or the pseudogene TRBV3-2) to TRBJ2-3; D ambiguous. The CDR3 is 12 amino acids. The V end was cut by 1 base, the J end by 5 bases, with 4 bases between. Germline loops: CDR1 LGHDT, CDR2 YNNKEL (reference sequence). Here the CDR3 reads CASSQGLDTQYF. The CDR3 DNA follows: TGTGCCAGCAGCCAAGGGCTAGATACGCAGTATTTT.

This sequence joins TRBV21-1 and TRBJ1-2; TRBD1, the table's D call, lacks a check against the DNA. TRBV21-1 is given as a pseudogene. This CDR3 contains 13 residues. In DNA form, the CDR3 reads TGTGCCCTAAAGAGTCCCCATCCCAGGGGCTACACCTTC. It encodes CALKSPHPRGYTF.

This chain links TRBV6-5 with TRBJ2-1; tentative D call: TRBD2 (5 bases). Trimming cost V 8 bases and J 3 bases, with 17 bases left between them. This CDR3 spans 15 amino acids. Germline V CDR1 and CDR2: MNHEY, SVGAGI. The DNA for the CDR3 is TGTGCCAGCTTAATGACTTTAGGAGGCTACAATGAGCAGTTCTTC. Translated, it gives CASLMTLGGYNEQFF.

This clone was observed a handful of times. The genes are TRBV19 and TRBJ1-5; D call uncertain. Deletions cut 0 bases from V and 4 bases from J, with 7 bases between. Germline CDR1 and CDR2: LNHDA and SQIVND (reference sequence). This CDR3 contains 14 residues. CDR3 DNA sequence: TGTGCCAGTAGTATAGATGCCGGGAATCAGCCCCAGCATTTT. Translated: CASSIDAGNQPQHF. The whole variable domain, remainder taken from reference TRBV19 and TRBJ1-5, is DGGITQSPKYLFRKEGQNVTLSCEQNLNHDAMYWYRQDPGQGLRLIYYSQIVNDFQKGDIAEGYSVSREKKESFPLTVTSAQKNPTAFYLCASSIDAGNQPQHFGDGTRLSIL.

CDR3 loop: CASSGIAGGQNEQFF. CDR3 in DNA: TGTGCCAGCAGCGGTATAGCGGGGGGGCAGAATGAGCAGTTCTTC. V is TRBV7-3 and J is TRBJ2-1; 11 nucleotides agree with TRBD2. The V gene's germline CDR1 is SGHTA and CDR2 FQGTGA. V dropped 5 bases and J dropped 7; count of bases not matched to a gene: 7. This CDR3 has 15 residues.

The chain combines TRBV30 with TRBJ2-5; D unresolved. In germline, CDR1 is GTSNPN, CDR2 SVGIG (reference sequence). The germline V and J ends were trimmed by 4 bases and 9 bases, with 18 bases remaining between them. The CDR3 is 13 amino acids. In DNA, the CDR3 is TGTGCCTGGATGTCTGAATACCGTAGCCCCCAGTACTTC. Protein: CAWMSEYRSPQYF.

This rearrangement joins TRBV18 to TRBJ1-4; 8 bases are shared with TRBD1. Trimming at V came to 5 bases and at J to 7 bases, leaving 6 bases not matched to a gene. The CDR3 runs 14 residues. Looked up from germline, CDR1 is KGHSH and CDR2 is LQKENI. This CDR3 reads CASSSRDRTEKLFF. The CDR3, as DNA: TGTGCCAGCTCATCCCGGGACAGGACTGAAAAACTGTTTTTT. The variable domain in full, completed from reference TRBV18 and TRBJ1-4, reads NAGVMQNPRHLVRRRGQEARLRCSPMKGHSHVYWYRQLPEEGLKFMVYLQKENIIDESGMPKERFSAEFPKEGPSILRIQQVVRGDSAAYFCASSSRDRTEKLFFGSGTQLSVL.

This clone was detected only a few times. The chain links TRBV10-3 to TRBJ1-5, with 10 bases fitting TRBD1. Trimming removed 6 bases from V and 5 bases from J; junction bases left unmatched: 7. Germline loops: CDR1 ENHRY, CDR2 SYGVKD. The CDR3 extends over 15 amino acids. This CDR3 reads CAISRQGAQDQPQHF. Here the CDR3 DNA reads TGTGCCATCAGCCGACAGGGGGCGCAGGATCAGCCCCAGCATTTT.

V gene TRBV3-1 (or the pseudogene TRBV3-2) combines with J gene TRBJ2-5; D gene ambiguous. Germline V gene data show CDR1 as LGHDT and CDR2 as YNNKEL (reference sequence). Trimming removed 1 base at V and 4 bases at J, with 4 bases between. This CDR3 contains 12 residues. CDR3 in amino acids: CASSQAVETQYF. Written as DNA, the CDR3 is TGTGCCAGCAGCCAAGCGGTAGAGACCCAGTACTTC.